This T cell receptor beta chain was documented in a study of CD4 T cells in relation to SARS-CoV-2 and coronaviruses. Findings and limits, study-wide: According to naive versus memory sequencing, detected responses are memory recall, not newly primed. In around 60% of donors, memory CD4+ clonotypes crossrecognized SARS-CoV-2 and at least one common cold coronavirus spike.

For this clone: Its antigen is currently unknown.

Only in-frame clones appear in the TCRdb table, and some are missing; sequencing was by immunoSEQ multiplex PCR. This table has about 60,000 clones, about 94% appearing once. Germline values: CDR1 SGHAT, CDR2 FQNNGV. The CDR3 spans 15 residues. V lost 0 bases, J lost 10 bases, and 18 bases lay in between. CD4+ T cells from unexposed donors were obtained before the COVID-19 pandemic (2011-2018). The V gene is TRBV11-2, the J gene TRBJ1-2; D not certain. The receptor comes from a human donor in good health. Sequencing input: naive CD4+ T cells from PBMCs. Specified subset: naive CD4+ T cells isolated by negative enrichment. In DNA form, the CDR3 reads TGTGCCAGCAGCTTAGATCTTGTCGGCAGAACTGACTACACCTTC. Residues: CASSLDLVGRTDYTF.